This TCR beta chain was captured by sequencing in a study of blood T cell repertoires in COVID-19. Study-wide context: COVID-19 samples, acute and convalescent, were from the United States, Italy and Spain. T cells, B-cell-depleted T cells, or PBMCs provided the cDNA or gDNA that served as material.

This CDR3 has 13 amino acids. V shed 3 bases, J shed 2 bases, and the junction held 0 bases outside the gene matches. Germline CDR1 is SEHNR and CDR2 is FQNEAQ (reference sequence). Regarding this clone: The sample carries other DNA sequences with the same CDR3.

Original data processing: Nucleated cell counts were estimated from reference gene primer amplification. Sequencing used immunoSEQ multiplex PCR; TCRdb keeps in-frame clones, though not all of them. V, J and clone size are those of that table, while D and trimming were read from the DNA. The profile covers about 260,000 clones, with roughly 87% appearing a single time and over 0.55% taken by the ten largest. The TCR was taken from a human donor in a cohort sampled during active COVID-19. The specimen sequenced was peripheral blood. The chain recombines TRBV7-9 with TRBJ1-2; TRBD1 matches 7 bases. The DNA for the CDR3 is TGTGCCAGCAGCTTGGGACAGAACTATGGCTACACCTTC. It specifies CASSLGQNYGYTF.